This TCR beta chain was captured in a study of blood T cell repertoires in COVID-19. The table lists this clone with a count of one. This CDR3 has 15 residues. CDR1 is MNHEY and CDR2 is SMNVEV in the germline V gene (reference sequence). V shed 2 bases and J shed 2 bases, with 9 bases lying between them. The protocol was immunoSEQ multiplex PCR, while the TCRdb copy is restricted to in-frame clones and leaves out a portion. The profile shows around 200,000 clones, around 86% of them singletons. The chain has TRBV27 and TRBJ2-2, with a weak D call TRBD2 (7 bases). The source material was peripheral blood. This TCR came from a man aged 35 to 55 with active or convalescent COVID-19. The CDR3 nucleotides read TGTGCCAGCAGTTTAAGGGGGGGCAACACCGGGGAGCTGTTTTTT. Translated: CASSLRGGNTGELFF.